Each of the 20 T cell receptor beta chains below was sequenced from the same sample in a study of T cells in Graves' hyperthyroidism and ophthalmopathy (dated by TCRdb to about 2019). Library method: multiplex PCR. The listed sequencing device is Illumina HiSeq 2000. TCR beta CDR3 regions were amplified from RNA transcripts. The first round of RT-PCR for the TCR CDR3 was performed with the HTBI primer set and the Qiagen OneStep RT-PCR kit. In-frame beta chains were kept once TCRdb had trimmed the public reads at Q25 with fastp and called clones with MiXCR. Rows with one shared CDR3 protein collapse into an entry with the most common genes and DNA. Here the sample has around 300,000 distinct CDR3 sequences; roughly 15% occur a single time. In total, the top ten clones hold over 25% of the sample. Sequenced: blood. The receptors were gathered from a woman in her forties or fifties with Graves' hyperthyroidism that later progressed to Graves' ophthalmopathy.

There are many counts of this clonotype. The chain couples TRBV5-1 to TRBJ1-1; perhaps TRBD1 as D (6 bases). Trimming shortened V by 4 bases and J by 0 bases, and 16 bases separated the two germline ends. The CDR3 is 16 residues long. CDR1 SGHRS and CDR2 YFSETQ come from the germline V gene. CDR3: CASSLQGREMNTEAFF. The CDR3 DNA reads TGCGCCAGCAGCCTTCAGGGGAGGGAAATGAACACTGAAGCTTTCTTT.

This clonotype was found a few times. In DNA, the CDR3 is TGTGCCAGCGGTGGGGGGGGCCCGAACACTGAAGCTTTCTTT. As protein: CASGGGGPNTEAFF. This chain joins TRBV25-1 and TRBJ1-1; a possible D gene is TRBD1 (6 bases). This CDR3 contains 14 residues. Germline CDR1 is MGHDK and CDR2 is SYGVNS. V was cut by 8 bases and J by 1 base, with 14 bases left in between. The full variable domain, rest sourced from reference TRBV25-1 and TRBJ1-1, is EADIYQTPRYLVIGTGKKITLECSQTMGHDKMYWYQQDPGMELHLIHYSYGVNSTEKGDLSSESTVSRIRTEHFPLTLESARPSHTSQYLCASGGGGPNTEAFFGQGTRLTVV.

Worth noting for this clonotype: One base away lies a much larger clone, so this may be a sequencing read error. The chain recombines TRBV19 with TRBJ2-1, with 12 bases aligning to TRBD1. The CDR3 is 16 residues long. Germline CDR1 and CDR2: LNHDA and SQIVND (reference sequence). The V segment lost 7 bases and the J segment 4 bases; nucleotides outside the gene matches: 8. CDR3 in amino acids: CASIRTGQGAYNEQFF. CDR3 nucleotides: TGTGCCAGTATTAGAACGGGACAGGGGGCGTACAATGAGCAGTTCTTC. The complete variable domain, with remaining parts taken from reference TRBV19 and TRBJ2-1, reads DGGITQSPKYLFRKEGQNVTLSCEQNLNHDAMYWYRQDPGQGLRLIYYSQIVNDFQKGDIAEGYSVSREKKESFPLTVTSAQKNPTAFYLCASIRTGQGAYNEQFFGPGTRLTVL.

V usage is TRBV6-5 and J usage is TRBJ1-1; D ambiguous. CDR3 length equals 16 residues. V was clipped by 1 base and J by 4 bases, with 16 bases between them. The germline V gene has CDR1 MNHEY and CDR2 SVGAGI. Written as DNA, the CDR3 is TGTGCCAGCAGTTACTTCGAACTGCGAACTGGCACTGAAGCTTTCTTT. It codes for CASSYFELRTGTEAFF.

This clonotype was counted many times. The V call is TRBV28, the J call TRBJ2-5, with D possibly being TRBD2 (6 bases). The CDR3 is 13 amino acids. V lost 3 bases and J lost 5, with 10 bases in between. Germline V CDR1 and CDR2: MDHEN, SYDVKM. In DNA form, the CDR3 reads TGTGCCAGCAGTTTTGGAGGGCGGGAGACCCAGTACTTC. Translation: CASSFGGRETQYF.

This clonotype was seen a handful of times. This chain connects TRBV10-3 to TRBJ1-1; TRBD1 might be the D (6 bases). This CDR3 has 15 residues. Trimming removed 6 bases from V and 4 bases from J, with 18 bases in between. Germline V lookup: CDR1 ENHRY, CDR2 SYGVKD. CDR3 amino acids: CAIRAVGAGGTEAFF. The CDR3 coding sequence is TGTGCCATCAGGGCAGTGGGGGCGGGCGGCACTGAAGCTTTCTTT.

This clonotype occurred many times. The genes are TRBV20-1 and TRBJ2-3; 8 bases line up with TRBD2. V was pared by 3 bases and J by 6 bases, with 11 bases of the junction left unmatched. This CDR3 is built from 15 residues. CDR1 is DFQATT and CDR2 is SNEGSKA in the germline V gene (reference sequence). CDR3 coding DNA: TGCAGTGCTAGTAATATAGCGGGAAATTCGGATACGCAGTATTTT. Translation: CSASNIAGNSDTQYF.

The rearrangement joins TRBV6-5 to TRBJ1-5; D is ambiguous. Trimming stripped 4 bases from V and 3 bases from J, with 10 bases between. CDR1 is MNHEY, CDR2 SVGAGI, per germline. CDR3 length: 14 residues. The CDR3 loop is CASSFDTSNQPQHF. Written as DNA, the CDR3 is TGTGCCAGCAGTTTCGACACTTCCAATCAGCCCCAGCATTTT.

This clonotype was found many times. The chain is built from TRBV27 and TRBJ2-1, with 12 bases identical to TRBD2. J gave up 9 bases and V 4 bases, and 4 bases lay outside the gene matches. Germline CDR1 is MNHEY and CDR2 is SMNVEV (reference sequence). CDR3 size: 14 residues. The CDR3 here is CASSSSGRAGEQFF. The CDR3 DNA reads TGTGCCAGCAGTTCTAGCGGGAGGGCCGGTGAGCAGTTCTTC.

The V and J genes are TRBV2 and TRBJ1-5; TRBD1 is a possible D gene (5 bases). The CDR3 extends over 14 amino acids. Germline V gives CDR1 SNHLY, CDR2 FYNNEI. V lost 4 bases to trimming and J lost 1 base, with 8 bases between them. The CDR3 region is CASSGTTSNQPQHF. The DNA of the CDR3 is TGTGCCAGCAGTGGGACAACGAGCAATCAGCCCCAGCATTTT. Supplemented by reference TRBV2 and TRBJ1-5, the full variable domain reads EPEVTQTPSHQVTQMGQEVILRCVPISNHLYFYWYRQILGQKVEFLVSFYNNEISEKSEIFDDQFSVERPDGSNFTLKIRSTKLEDSAMYFCASSGTTSNQPQHFGDGTRLSIL.

This clonotype came up many times. The chain is built from TRBV30 and TRBJ2-1; D is perhaps TRBD2 (6 bases). The V gene lost 8 bases and the J gene lost 1 base, with 21 bases spanning the gap. The CDR3 runs to 16 residues. Germline V gene data show CDR1 as GTSNPN and CDR2 as SVGIG (reference sequence). DNA for the CDR3: TGTGCCCAAGAGAGGACGCCGCGGGGTTCCTACAATGAGCAGTTCTTC. Its translation: CAQERTPRGSYNEQFF.

The rearrangement links TRBV9 to TRBJ1-2; D uncertain. V shed 4 bases and J shed 8 bases, with 9 bases lying between them. The CDR3 is 11 amino acids. Germline CDR1 is SGDLS and CDR2 is YYNGEE. The CDR3 region is CASSSQRGYTF. The CDR3 region has the DNA TGTGCCAGCAGCTCCCAACGGGGCTACACCTTC.

The table lists this clonotype with many counts. The chain employs TRBV10-3 and TRBJ2-7; 8 nucleotides agree with TRBD1. The germline CDR1 and CDR2 sequences are ENHRY and SYGVKD. The CDR3 has 14 amino acids. The V gene end was trimmed by 7 bases and the J gene end by 7 bases; junction bases not matched to a gene: 12. CDR3 in DNA: TGTGCCATCACAGGCCAGGGGGCAAATGGGGAGCAGTACTTC. Its translation: CAITGQGANGEQYF.

The sample holds many counts of this clonotype. The genes are TRBV10-3 and TRBJ2-1; tentative D call: TRBD2 (6 bases). This CDR3 is 14 amino acids long. The germline V and J ends were trimmed by 11 bases and 0 bases, with 14 bases remaining between them. In germline, CDR1 is ENHRY, CDR2 SYGVKD. Written as DNA, the CDR3 is TGTGCCGTGGCCGGGACTTCCTCCTACAATGAGCAGTTCTTC. Its translation: CAVAGTSSYNEQFF.

The V call is TRBV3-1, the J call TRBJ1-2, with a weak D call TRBD1 (5 bases). V was cut by 0 bases and J by 7 bases, with 12 bases left in between. The CDR3 has 14 amino acids. Germline V gene lookup returns CDR1 LGHDT and CDR2 YNNKEL (reference sequence). CDR3 DNA sequence: TGTGCCAGCAGCCAAGATGGAGGGGAGGGTGGCTACACCTTC. Amino acids: CASSQDGGEGGYTF. The complete variable domain, with remaining parts taken from reference TRBV3-1 and TRBJ1-2, reads DTAVSQTPKYLVTQMGNDKSIKCEQNLGHDTMYWYKQDSKKFLKIMFSYNNKELIINETVPNRFSPKSPDKAHLNLHINSLELGDSAVYFCASSQDGGEGGYTFGSGTRLTVV.

This clonotype was seen more than once but under ten times. The chain carries TRBV4-2 and TRBJ2-1; 9 bases match TRBD2. After removal of 1 base from V and 7 bases from J, the junction contained 8 bases not matched to a gene. This CDR3 comprises 16 residues. Germline CDR1 and CDR2: LGHNA and YNFKEQ. The DNA for the CDR3 is TGTGCCAGCAGCCAAGGTGATGGCGGGAGGGGGAATGAGCAGTTCTTC. It yields the protein CASSQGDGGRGNEQFF.

This clonotype was seen many times. The V gene is TRBV7-9, the J gene TRBJ1-1; D may be TRBD1 (5 bases). V was trimmed by 2 bases and J by 0 bases, leaving 13 bases between them. This CDR3 contains 16 residues. Germline V lookup: CDR1 SEHNR, CDR2 FQNEAQ (reference sequence). CDR3 bases: TGTGCCAGCAGCTTAAGCGGGGCAGCTTTGAACACTGAAGCTTTCTTT. This codes for CASSLSGAALNTEAFF.

This clonotype was seen at least ten times. This sequence joins TRBV20-1 and TRBJ1-1, with no clear D. The CDR3 spans 11 residues. The V end lost 3 bases, the J end lost 4 bases, and 6 bases lay between the germline ends. Germline CDR1 and CDR2: DFQATT and SNEGSKA (reference sequence). Here the CDR3 reads CSARAGTEAFF. The DNA of the CDR3 is TGCAGTGCTAGGGCGGGCACTGAAGCTTTCTTT.

This clonotype showed up many times. The V call is TRBV20-1, the J call TRBJ2-4; TRBD1 matches at 8 bases. V shed 3 bases and J 3 bases; nucleotides not matched to a gene: 4. The CDR3 totals 14 residues. CDR1 and CDR2 from the germline V gene are DFQATT and SNEGSKA (reference sequence). The CDR3 region has the DNA TGCAGTGCTAGTCCGGGACAGGTCAAAAACATTCAGTACTTC. Translating gives CSASPGQVKNIQYF.

This clonotype came up many times. The CDR3 DNA sequence: TGTGCCAGCATACTTACAGGGCAATCCGGGGAGCTGTTTTTT. Translation gives CASILTGQSGELFF. The J gene is TRBJ2-2, the V gene TRBV28; perhaps TRBD1 as D (6 bases). Trimming left V 7 bases short and J 6 bases short, with 15 bases between. The CDR3 totals 14 residues. CDR1 MDHEN and CDR2 SYDVKM come from the germline V gene.